The clone carrying this T cell receptor (beta chain) came up many times. Its cognate antigen is unknown. This entry belongs to a study of early T cells in non-severe SARS-CoV-2 infection. Looking at the study overall: RNA in bulk from unsorted whole blood was sequenced, and chains were unpaired. Regarding the study as a whole: A preference for anti-spike CD8 responses marked VDJdb matching, which missed private and CD4 specificities.

Individual cDNA molecules were tagged with unique molecular identifiers. Each CDR3 protein gets one entry after TCRdb re-called the 5' RACE reads with MiXCR. Seen here are just under 65,000 distinct CDR3 sequences, approximately 5.9% observed once, and the top ten hold less than 3.5%. CDR3 length equals 14 residues. The V end was cut by 4 bases, the J end by 5 bases, with 12 bases between. Germline CDR1 reads SGHTA; CDR2 reads FQGNSA. The V call is TRBV7-2, the J call TRBJ1-5, with a possible D match to TRBD1 (5 bases). This receptor was taken from an adult who was a healthcare worker with PCR-confirmed SARS-CoV-2 infection or an uninfected control (not recorded which). The sample here was whole blood, taken at baseline. The CDR3 reads CASSSWQGYQPQHF. The CDR3 DNA reads TGTGCCAGCAGCTCATGGCAGGGATATCAGCCCCAGCATTTT.